This is a list of T cell receptor beta chains from one sample in a study of blood T cell repertoires in COVID-19. The method was immunoSEQ multiplex PCR; TCRdb's version includes in-frame clones alone and lacks a portion of them. The sample holds 110,000 or so clones; around 83% are singletons and the top ten take about 3.4%. Sequencing input: peripheral blood. The source is a man in his forties or fifties with acute or convalescent COVID-19. The CDR3 runs from the conserved cysteine through the conserved F or W. The D gene is left open where the match is weak. Clone size is given for some rows only: seen once, a few or many times, or a class if the clone is expanded.

abundance: once
j_gene: TRBJ2-7
d_gene: TRBD1
v_gene: TRBV6-5
CDR3aa: CASSYYGTGKIEQYF
CDR3nt: TGTGCCAGCAGTTATTATGGGACAGGGAAAATAGAGCAGTACTTC

abundance: -
j_gene: TRBJ2-4
d_gene: -
v_gene: TRBV15
CDR3aa: CATTDSYVQYF
CDR3nt: TGTGCCACCACTGATAGCTACGTTCAGTACTTC

abundance: -
j_gene: TRBJ2-3
d_gene: TRBD1
v_gene: TRBV24-1
CDR3aa: CATSRPYTGGTDTQYF
CDR3nt: TGTGCCACCAGTAGGCCATATACAGGGGGAACAGATACGCAGTATTTT

abundance: -
j_gene: TRBJ2-3
d_gene: TRBD1
v_gene: TRBV5-6
CDR3aa: CASSLEWRQGADTQYF
CDR3nt: TGTGCCAGCAGCTTGGAATGGAGACAGGGGGCAGATACGCAGTATTTT

abundance: -
j_gene: TRBJ2-1
d_gene: TRBD2
v_gene: TRBV5-1
CDR3aa: CASSGTLAGGYNEQFF
CDR3nt: TGCGCCAGCAGCGGGACACTAGCGGGGGGCTACAATGAGCAGTTCTTC

abundance: -
j_gene: TRBJ2-5
d_gene: -
v_gene: TRBV12-3/TRBV12-4
CDR3aa: CASSSFETQYF
CDR3nt: TGTGCCAGCAGTTCTTTCGAGACCCAGTACTTC

abundance: -
j_gene: TRBJ1-3
d_gene: -
v_gene: TRBV2
CDR3aa: CASSDDRISSGNTIYF
CDR3nt: TGTGCCAGCAGTGACGACAGGATAAGCTCTGGAAACACCATATATTTT

abundance: -
j_gene: TRBJ1-2
d_gene: -
v_gene: TRBV9
CDR3aa: CASSFRGGGVEGYTF
CDR3nt: TGTGCCAGCAGCTTTCGCGGGGGGGGCGTGGAAGGCTACACCTTC

abundance: few
j_gene: TRBJ1-6
d_gene: TRBD1
v_gene: TRBV7-8
CDR3aa: CASSPTTGTLTWLHF
CDR3nt: TGTGCCAGCAGCCCTACGACAGGGACACTGACCTGGCTCCACTTT

abundance: -
j_gene: TRBJ2-3
d_gene: TRBD1
v_gene: TRBV7-9
CDR3aa: CASSSPDRADTQYF
CDR3nt: TGTGCCAGCAGCTCACCTGACAGGGCAGATACGCAGTATTTT

abundance: -
j_gene: TRBJ2-3
d_gene: TRBD2
v_gene: TRBV9
CDR3aa: CASSVELGLVSQYF
CDR3nt: TGTGCCAGCAGCGTAGAGTTGGGACTAGTATCGCAGTATTTT

abundance: -
j_gene: TRBJ1-1
d_gene: -
v_gene: TRBV27
CDR3aa: CASAGYTEAFF
CDR3nt: TGTGCCAGCGCAGGGTACACTGAAGCTTTCTTT

abundance: -
j_gene: TRBJ2-1
d_gene: -
v_gene: TRBV15
CDR3aa: CATTLRSAYNEQFF
CDR3nt: TGTGCCACCACATTGAGAAGCGCCTACAATGAGCAGTTCTTC

abundance: -
j_gene: TRBJ2-2
d_gene: -
v_gene: TRBV4-3
CDR3aa: CASSQDNGAAGELFF
CDR3nt: TGCGCCAGCAGCCAAGATAATGGGGCAGCCGGGGAGCTGTTTTTT

abundance: -
j_gene: TRBJ2-7
d_gene: TRBD1
v_gene: TRBV2
CDR3aa: CASSDDRDRGPSYEQYF
CDR3nt: TGTGCCAGCAGTGACGACCGGGACAGGGGCCCGTCCTACGAGCAGTACTTC

abundance: -
j_gene: TRBJ1-5
d_gene: TRBD1
v_gene: TRBV18
CDR3aa: CASSAGQGPQWPQHF
CDR3nt: TGTGCCAGCTCAGCGGGACAGGGGCCGCAGTGGCCCCAGCATTTT

abundance: -
j_gene: TRBJ2-3
d_gene: -
v_gene: TRBV25-1
CDR3aa: CASSLGGKGTDTQYF
CDR3nt: TGTGCCAGCAGTTTAGGGGGTAAAGGAACAGATACGCAGTATTTT

abundance: few
j_gene: TRBJ1-6
d_gene: TRBD1
v_gene: TRBV30
CDR3aa: CAWNRGSSPLHF
CDR3nt: TGTGCCTGGAACAGGGGGAGTTCACCCCTCCACTTT

abundance: few
j_gene: TRBJ1-5
d_gene: TRBD1
v_gene: TRBV9
CDR3aa: CASSVAGQGGGLNSNQPQHF
CDR3nt: TGTGCCAGCAGCGTAGCGGGTCAAGGGGGCGGCCTTAATAGCAATCAGCCCCAGCATTTT

abundance: -
j_gene: TRBJ2-1
d_gene: TRBD1
v_gene: TRBV5-1
CDR3aa: CASSLVRDRGHNEQFF
CDR3nt: TGCGCCAGCAGCTTGGTCCGGGACAGGGGGCACAATGAGCAGTTCTTC

abundance: -
j_gene: TRBJ2-1
d_gene: TRBD2
v_gene: TRBV6-1
CDR3aa: CASSEGRWASGKPNEQFF
CDR3nt: TGTGCCAGCAGTGAAGGGAGGTGGGCTAGCGGAAAACCTAATGAGCAGTTCTTC

abundance: -
j_gene: TRBJ2-5
d_gene: TRBD1
v_gene: TRBV19
CDR3aa: CASRPTGVGETQYF
CDR3nt: TGTGCCAGTAGACCAACAGGGGTGGGCGAGACCCAGTACTTC

abundance: -
j_gene: TRBJ2-3
d_gene: TRBD2
v_gene: TRBV7-6
CDR3aa: CASSRTSGVTDTQYF
CDR3nt: TGTGCCAGCAGCCGGACTAGCGGTGTTACAGATACGCAGTATTTT

abundance: -
j_gene: TRBJ2-2
d_gene: -
v_gene: TRBV4-2
CDR3aa: CASSQDGGATGELFF
CDR3nt: TGTGCCAGCAGCCAAGACGGAGGGGCCACCGGGGAGCTGTTTTTT

abundance: -
j_gene: TRBJ1-1
d_gene: -
v_gene: TRBV3-1/TRBV3-2
CDR3aa: CASSQVAGWSTEAFF
CDR3nt: TGTGCCAGCAGCCAAGTCGCGGGATGGAGCACTGAAGCTTTCTTT

abundance: once
j_gene: TRBJ2-1
d_gene: TRBD1
v_gene: TRBV7-2
CDR3aa: CASSSTGINNEQFF
CDR3nt: TGTGCCAGCAGCTCGACAGGGATCAACAATGAGCAGTTCTTC

abundance: -
j_gene: TRBJ2-7
d_gene: -
v_gene: TRBV24-1
CDR3aa: CATSDDYGTLIYEQYF
CDR3nt: TGTGCCACCAGTGATGATTACGGGACACTTATTTACGAGCAGTACTTC

abundance: -
j_gene: TRBJ2-1
d_gene: -
v_gene: TRBV6-4
CDR3aa: CASSDSGRTYEQFF
CDR3nt: TGTGCCAGCAGTGACTCGGGGCGTACATATGAGCAGTTCTTC

abundance: -
j_gene: TRBJ2-7
d_gene: -
v_gene: TRBV21-1
CDR3aa: CASSSTTFILWEQYF
CDR3nt: TGTGCCAGCAGCTCGACTACCTTTATCCTATGGGAGCAGTACTTC

abundance: -
j_gene: TRBJ1-5
d_gene: TRBD1
v_gene: TRBV23-1
CDR3aa: CASSQSWGLTGGWQPQHF
CDR3nt: TGCGCCAGCAGTCAATCTTGGGGGCTGACAGGGGGATGGCAGCCCCAGCATTTT

abundance: -
j_gene: TRBJ2-7
d_gene: -
v_gene: TRBV7-2
CDR3aa: CASSVVGRPLYEQYF
CDR3nt: TGTGCCAGCAGCGTAGTGGGCAGACCCCTCTACGAGCAGTACTTC

abundance: -
j_gene: TRBJ2-3
d_gene: -
v_gene: TRBV7-9
CDR3aa: CASSSPRAASTDTQYF
CDR3nt: TGTGCCAGCAGCTCCCCCCGAGCGGCTAGCACAGATACGCAGTATTTT

abundance: -
j_gene: TRBJ2-1
d_gene: TRBD2
v_gene: TRBV12-5
CDR3aa: CASGRDRAIPGLAGLTYNEQFF
CDR3nt: TGTGCTAGTGGCCGGGACAGGGCGATACCGGGACTAGCGGGGTTAACCTACAATGAGCAGTTCTTC

abundance: -
j_gene: TRBJ1-2
d_gene: TRBD1
v_gene: TRBV6-5
CDR3aa: CASSWTGGIRGYTF
CDR3nt: TGTGCCAGCAGTTGGACAGGGGGCATTCGGGGCTACACCTTC

abundance: -
j_gene: TRBJ2-7
d_gene: TRBD1
v_gene: TRBV5-5
CDR3aa: CASSLRSTGGLGEQYF
CDR3nt: TGTGCCAGCAGCTTGCGAAGTACAGGGGGTTTGGGCGAGCAGTACTTC

abundance: -
j_gene: TRBJ1-5
d_gene: -
v_gene: TRBV7-5
CDR3aa: CVRSLAGQGVPNQPQHF
CDR3nt: TGTGTCAGAAGCTTAGCGGGACAGGGAGTACCCAATCAGCCCCAGCATTTT

abundance: -
j_gene: TRBJ2-3
d_gene: -
v_gene: TRBV7-2
CDR3aa: CASSSRTGAYTDTQYF
CDR3nt: TGTGCCAGCAGCTCCCGGACGGGAGCCTACACAGATACGCAGTATTTT